The 10 T cell receptor beta chains below all came from one sample that was sequenced in a study of CD8 T cells in ankylosing spondylitis. Findings and caveats of the study: It appeared that ankylosing spondylitis blood was characterized by a TCR beta motif of under ten highly homologous variants.

These receptors' antigens are unknown. TCRdb re-called the 5' RACE reads with MiXCR, one entry per CDR3 protein. The repertoire consists of over 450,000 distinct CDR3 sequences, with roughly 13% occurring once and the leading ten covering around 7%. The sequenced sample was blood, either unsorted or a sorted T cell fraction (not recorded which). These receptors were taken from a male donor with ankylosing spondylitis.

There are a few counts of this clonotype. V usage is TRBV5-1 and J usage is TRBJ1-5; D uncertain. Germline CDR1 is SGHRS and CDR2 is YFSETQ. The CDR3 is 15 residues long. Between the trimmed V and J ends, which lost 4 bases and 2 bases, there was a span of 13 bases. CDR3 sequence (DNA): TGCGCCAGCAGCAGTGGGCCTTCGGGCAATCAGCCCCAGCATTTT. Its protein is CASSSGPSGNQPQHF.

The CDR3 sequence is CSASLAGEAGEQFF. CDR3 bases: TGCAGTGCTAGCTTAGCGGGAGAAGCTGGGGAGCAGTTCTTC. This chain connects TRBV20-1 to TRBJ2-1, with TRBD2 identical over 9 bases. This CDR3 has 14 amino acids. Per germline, CDR1 DFQATT and CDR2 SNEGSKA (reference sequence). Losses at the gene ends were 3 bases for V and 10 bases for J; bases not matched to a gene: 10.

This clonotype was recorded at least ten times. V and J are TRBV24-1 and TRBJ2-2, with D perhaps matching TRBD1 or TRBD2 (7 bases each). V shed 7 bases and J shed 0 bases, with 17 bases lying between them. Germline V lookup: CDR1 KGHDR, CDR2 SFDVKD. The CDR3 spans 17 residues. CDR3 sequence: CATRPSGGASNTGELFF. CDR3 nucleotide sequence: TGTGCCACCAGGCCGTCAGGGGGGGCCTCGAACACCGGGGAGCTGTTTTTT.

The chain is built from TRBV6-1 and TRBJ2-2, with D possibly called TRBD1 or TRBD2 (5 bases each). The germline V gene has CDR1 MNHNS and CDR2 SASEGT. This CDR3 spans 19 amino acids. V lost 7 bases to trimming and J lost 5 bases, with 29 bases between them. The CDR3 here is CASTKNRDPLNGLTGELFF. In DNA form, the CDR3 reads TGTGCCAGCACTAAGAACCGGGACCCACTAAATGGGTTAACCGGGGAGCTGTTTTTT.

V is TRBV7-9 and J is TRBJ2-1; 8 bases line up with TRBD1. After removal of 4 bases from V and 14 bases from J, the junction contained 13 bases not matched to a gene. The V gene's germline CDR1 is SEHNR and CDR2 FQNEAQ (reference sequence). The CDR3 contains 14 residues. The CDR3 loop reads CASSSPPGGGQKFF. The CDR3 DNA sequence: TGTGCCAGCAGCTCACCACCAGGGGGCGGACAGAAGTTCTTC.

This clonotype was observed at least ten times. The rearrangement joins TRBV5-1 to TRBJ2-1; 11 nucleotides agree with TRBD2. This CDR3 comprises 15 residues. CDR1 and CDR2 (germline): SGHRS, YFSETQ. J gave up 4 bases and V 5 bases, and 5 bases lay outside the gene matches. CDR3: CASRTGTSGYNEQFF. The CDR3 DNA sequence: TGCGCCAGCAGAACCGGGACTAGCGGTTACAATGAGCAGTTCTTC.

This clonotype appeared a few times. The V call is TRBV5-6, the J call TRBJ1-3, with D unclear. Germline V lookup: CDR1 SGHDT, CDR2 YYEEEE. V lost 2 bases, J lost 0 bases, and 3 bases lay in between. The CDR3 contains 13 residues. CDR3 region: CASSFRSGNTIYF. CDR3 DNA: TGTGCCAGCAGCTTCCGCTCTGGAAACACCATATATTTT.

The chain has TRBV12-3 or TRBV12-4 and TRBJ2-1; 7 bases map to TRBD2. The CDR3 runs 16 residues. The V gene end was trimmed by 3 bases and the J gene end by 4 bases; junction bases not matched to a gene: 9. CDR3 sequence: CASSFVLLADYNEQFF. In nucleotides, the CDR3 is TGTGCCAGCAGTTTCGTACTCCTAGCGGATTACAATGAGCAGTTCTTC.

The chain employs TRBV7-9 and TRBJ1-5; a weak D match, TRBD1 (5 bases). There are 14 residues in the CDR3. Germline V gives CDR1 SEHNR, CDR2 FQNEAQ (reference sequence). Trimming cost V 0 bases and J 7 bases, with 10 bases left between them. CDR3: CASSLAQEGQPQHF. CDR3 bases: TGTGCCAGCAGCTTAGCGCAGGAGGGGCAGCCCCAGCATTTT.

In its sample, this clonotype was seen a few times. CDR3 sequence reads: CAWIGLGLDGYTF. The CDR3 DNA is TGTGCCTGGATTGGGCTGGGGCTGGATGGCTACACCTTC. The chain joins TRBV30 to TRBJ1-2, with D possibly matching TRBD1 (5 bases). The CDR3 sequence is 13 residues long. V was cut by 4 bases and J by 6 bases, with 15 bases left in between. Germline-derived CDR1 and CDR2 are GTSNPN and SVGIG (reference sequence). Variable domain in full (rest from reference TRBV30 and TRBJ1-2): SQTIHQWPATLVQPVGSPLSLECTVEGTSNPNLYWYRQAAGRGLQLLFYSVGIGQISSEVPQNLSASRPQDRQFILSSKKLLLSDSGFYLCAWIGLGLDGYTFGSGTRLTVV.